The T cell receptor beta chain under discussion was sequenced for a study of blood T cell repertoires in COVID-19. Overall study context: Whether acute or convalescent, the COVID-19 samples came from the United States, Italy and Spain. T cells, B-cell-depleted T cells, or PBMCs provided the cDNA or gDNA that served as material.

Original methodology: Reference gene primer amplification gave nucleated cell count estimates. Clones were read by immunoSEQ multiplex PCR, and TCRdb kept only the in-frame ones, dropping some. That table is the source of V, J and clone size, and D and trimming were worked out from the DNA. The table has about 61,000 clones, 79% seen once. Germline V gene lookup returns CDR1 MDHEN and CDR2 SYDVKM. The CDR3 runs 18 residues. Trimming stripped 6 bases from V and 7 bases from J, with 28 bases between. The receptor's source is a woman between 65 and 79 years old with acute or convalescent COVID-19. The genes are TRBV28 and TRBJ1-5; TRBD1 is a possible D gene (5 bases). Input material: peripheral blood. In DNA form, the CDR3 reads TGTGCCAGCAGCCCCCCTCGTACGGGGGTGGGGGTGCGGCAGCCCCAGCATTTT. Its protein product is CASSPPRTGVGVRQPQHF.